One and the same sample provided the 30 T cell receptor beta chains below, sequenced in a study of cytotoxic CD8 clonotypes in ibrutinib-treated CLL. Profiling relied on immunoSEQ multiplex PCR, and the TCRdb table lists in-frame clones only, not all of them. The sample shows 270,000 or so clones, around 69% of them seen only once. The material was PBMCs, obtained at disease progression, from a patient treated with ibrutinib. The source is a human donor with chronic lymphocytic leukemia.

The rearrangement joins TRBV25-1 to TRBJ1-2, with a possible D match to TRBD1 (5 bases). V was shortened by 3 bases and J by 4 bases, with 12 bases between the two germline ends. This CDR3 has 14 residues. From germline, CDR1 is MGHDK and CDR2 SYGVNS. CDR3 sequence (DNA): TGTGCCAGCAGTGATTGGGGGGTGGCCTATGGCTACACCTTC. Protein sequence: CASSDWGVAYGYTF.

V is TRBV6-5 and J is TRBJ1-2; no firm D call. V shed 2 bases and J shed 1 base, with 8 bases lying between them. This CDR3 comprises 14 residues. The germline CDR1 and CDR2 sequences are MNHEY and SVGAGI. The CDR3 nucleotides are TGTGCCAGCAGTTACATGGGCAGTAACTATGGCTACACCTTC. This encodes CASSYMGSNYGYTF.

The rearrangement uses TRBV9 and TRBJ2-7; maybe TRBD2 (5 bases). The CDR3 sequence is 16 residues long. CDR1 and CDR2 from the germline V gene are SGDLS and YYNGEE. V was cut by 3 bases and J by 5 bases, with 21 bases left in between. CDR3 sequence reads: CASSGSHVGKGHEQYF. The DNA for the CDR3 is TGTGCCAGCAGCGGATCTCACGTCGGGAAAGGACACGAGCAGTACTTC.

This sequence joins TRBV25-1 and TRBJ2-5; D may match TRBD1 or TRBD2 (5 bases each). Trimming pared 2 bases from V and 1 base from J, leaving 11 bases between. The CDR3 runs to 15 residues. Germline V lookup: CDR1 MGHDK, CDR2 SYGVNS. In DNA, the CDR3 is TGTGCCAGCAGTGAACGGGGCAGGGTCCAAGAGACCCAGTACTTC. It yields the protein CASSERGRVQETQYF.

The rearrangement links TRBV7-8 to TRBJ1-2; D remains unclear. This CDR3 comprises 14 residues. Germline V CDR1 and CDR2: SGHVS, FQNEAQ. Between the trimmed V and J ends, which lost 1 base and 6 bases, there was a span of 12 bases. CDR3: CASSLGAFTHGYTF. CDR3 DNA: TGTGCCAGCAGCTTAGGGGCGTTCACTCATGGCTACACCTTC. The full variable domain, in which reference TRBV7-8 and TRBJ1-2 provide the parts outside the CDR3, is GAGVSQSPRYKVAKRGQDVALRCDPISGHVSLFWYQQALGQGPEFLTYFQNEAQLDKSGLPSDRFFAERPEGSVSTLKIQRTQQEDSAVYLCASSLGAFTHGYTFGSGTRLTVV.

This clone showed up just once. The CDR3 protein is CASSLFGTGETEAFF. The CDR3, as DNA: TGTGCCAGCAGCTTATTTGGGACAGGGGAAACTGAAGCTTTCTTT. J is TRBJ1-1 and V is TRBV11-2; TRBD1 matches at 10 bases. CDR3 length: 15 residues. V lost 2 bases and J lost 5; bases outside the gene matches: 5. Germline CDR1 is SGHAT and CDR2 is FQNNGV.

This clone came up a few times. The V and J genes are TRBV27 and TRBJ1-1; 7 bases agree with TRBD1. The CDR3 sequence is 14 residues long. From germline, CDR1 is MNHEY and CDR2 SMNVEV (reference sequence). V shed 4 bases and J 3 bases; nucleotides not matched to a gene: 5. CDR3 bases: TGTGCCAGCAGTTCAGGGGGTCCGTACACTGAAGCTTTCTTT. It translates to CASSSGGPYTEAFF.

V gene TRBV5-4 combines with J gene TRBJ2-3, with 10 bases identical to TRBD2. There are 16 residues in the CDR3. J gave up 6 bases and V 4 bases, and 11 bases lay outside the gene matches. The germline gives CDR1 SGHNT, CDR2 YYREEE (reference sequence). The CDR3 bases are TGTGCCAGCAGCCTCCAGGAGCGGGGGGGCCTCGATACGCAGTATTTT. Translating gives CASSLQERGGLDTQYF. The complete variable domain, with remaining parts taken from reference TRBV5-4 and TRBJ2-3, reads ETGVTQSPTHLIKTRGQQVTLRCSSQSGHNTVSWYQQALGQGPQFIFQYYREEENGRGNFPPRFSGLQFPNYSSELNVNALELDDSALYLCASSLQERGGLDTQYFGPGTRLTVL.

The CDR3 loop is CASSLDWRGVSYEQYF. CDR3 in DNA: TGCGCCAGCAGCTTGGATTGGAGGGGGGTCTCCTACGAGCAGTACTTC. V is TRBV5-1 and J is TRBJ2-7; D might be TRBD1 or TRBD2, each matching 6 bases. Looked up from germline, CDR1 is SGHRS and CDR2 is YFSETQ. With 0 bases removed from V and 0 bases from J, the gap between germline ends came to 13 bases. The CDR3 runs to 16 residues.

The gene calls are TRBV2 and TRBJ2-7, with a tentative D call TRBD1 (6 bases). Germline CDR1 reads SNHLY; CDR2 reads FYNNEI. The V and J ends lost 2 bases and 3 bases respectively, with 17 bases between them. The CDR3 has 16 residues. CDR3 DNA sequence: TGTGCCAGCAGTGAACCGGAGGCAGGGGATAGCTACGAGCAGTACTTC. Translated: CASSEPEAGDSYEQYF. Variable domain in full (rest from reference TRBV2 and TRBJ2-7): EPEVTQTPSHQVTQMGQEVILRCVPISNHLYFYWYRQILGQKVEFLVSFYNNEISEKSEIFDDQFSVERPDGSNFTLKIRSTKLEDSAMYFCASSEPEAGDSYEQYFGPGTRLTVT.

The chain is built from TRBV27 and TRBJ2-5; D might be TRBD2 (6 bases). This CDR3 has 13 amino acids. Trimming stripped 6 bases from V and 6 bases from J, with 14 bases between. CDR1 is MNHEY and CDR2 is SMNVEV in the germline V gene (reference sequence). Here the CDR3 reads CASRSAGLQTQYF. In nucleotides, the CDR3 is TGTGCCAGCAGGTCCGCGGGGCTACAGACCCAGTACTTC.

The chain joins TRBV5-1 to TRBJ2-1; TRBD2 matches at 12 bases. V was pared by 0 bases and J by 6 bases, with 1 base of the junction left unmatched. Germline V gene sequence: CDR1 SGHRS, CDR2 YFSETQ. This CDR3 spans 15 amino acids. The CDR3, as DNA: TGCGCCAGCAGCTTGGCGACTAGCGGGGGCAATGAGCAGTTCTTC. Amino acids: CASSLATSGGNEQFF.

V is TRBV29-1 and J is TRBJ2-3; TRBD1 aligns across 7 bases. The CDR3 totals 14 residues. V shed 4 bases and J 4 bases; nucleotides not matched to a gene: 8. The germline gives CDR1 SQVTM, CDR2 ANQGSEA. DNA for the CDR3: TGCAGCGTTGTAGGCAGGGGGTGGGCAGATACGCAGTATTTT. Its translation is CSVVGRGWADTQYF.

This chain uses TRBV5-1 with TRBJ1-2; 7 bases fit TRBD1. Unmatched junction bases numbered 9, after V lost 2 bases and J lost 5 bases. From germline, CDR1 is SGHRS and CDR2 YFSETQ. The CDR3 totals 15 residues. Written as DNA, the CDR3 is TGCGCCAGCAGCTTAGCTACGACAGGGATATATGGCTACACCTTC. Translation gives CASSLATTGIYGYTF.

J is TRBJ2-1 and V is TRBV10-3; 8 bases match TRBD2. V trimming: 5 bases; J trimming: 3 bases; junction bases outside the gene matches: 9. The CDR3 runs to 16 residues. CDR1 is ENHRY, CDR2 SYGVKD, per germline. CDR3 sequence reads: CAISPPGLGLYNEQFF. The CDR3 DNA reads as TGTGCCATCAGTCCCCCGGGACTAGGACTCTACAATGAGCAGTTCTTC.

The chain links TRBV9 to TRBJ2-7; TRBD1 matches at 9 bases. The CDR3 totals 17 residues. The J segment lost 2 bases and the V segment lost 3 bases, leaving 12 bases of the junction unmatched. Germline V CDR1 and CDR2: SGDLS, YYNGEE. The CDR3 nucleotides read TGTGCCAGCAGCGGAGTAGGCGGCGGGACAGGGACCTACGAGCAGTACTTC. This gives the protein CASSGVGGGTGTYEQYF.

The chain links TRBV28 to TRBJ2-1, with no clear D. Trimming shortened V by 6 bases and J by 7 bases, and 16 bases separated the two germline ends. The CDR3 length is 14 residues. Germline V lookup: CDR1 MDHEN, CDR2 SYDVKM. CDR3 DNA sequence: TGTGCCAGCAGGGTTGCTCCCCGATGGAATGAGCAGTTCTTC. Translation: CASRVAPRWNEQFF.

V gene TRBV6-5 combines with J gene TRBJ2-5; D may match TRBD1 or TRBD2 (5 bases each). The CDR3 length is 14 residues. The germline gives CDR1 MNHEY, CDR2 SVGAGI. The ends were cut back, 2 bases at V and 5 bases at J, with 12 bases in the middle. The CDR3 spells CASSYGEGRETQYF. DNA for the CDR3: TGTGCCAGCAGTTACGGTGAGGGGCGTGAGACCCAGTACTTC.

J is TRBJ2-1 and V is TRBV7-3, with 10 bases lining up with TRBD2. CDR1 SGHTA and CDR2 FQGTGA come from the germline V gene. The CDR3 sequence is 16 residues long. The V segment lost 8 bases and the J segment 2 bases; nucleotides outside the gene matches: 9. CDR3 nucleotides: TGTGCCAGCTCCCTGACTAGCGGGCACCCCTACAATGAGCAGTTCTTC. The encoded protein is CASSLTSGHPYNEQFF.

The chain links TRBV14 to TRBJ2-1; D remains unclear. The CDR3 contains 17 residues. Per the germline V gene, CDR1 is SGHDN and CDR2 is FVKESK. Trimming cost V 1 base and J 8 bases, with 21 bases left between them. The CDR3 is CASSQVSIWEGFDEQFF. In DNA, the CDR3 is TGTGCCAGCAGCCAAGTTTCCATATGGGAAGGGTTCGATGAGCAGTTCTTC.

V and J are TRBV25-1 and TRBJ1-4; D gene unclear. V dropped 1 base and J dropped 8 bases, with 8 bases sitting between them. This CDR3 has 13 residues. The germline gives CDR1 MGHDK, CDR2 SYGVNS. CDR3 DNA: TGTGCCAGCAGTGAATCAGCGGAGGAAAAACTGTTTTTT. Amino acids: CASSESAEEKLFF.

CDR3 residues: CSALGGSYNEQFF. The CDR3 nucleotides read TGCAGCGCATTAGGCGGGAGTTACAATGAGCAGTTCTTC. The V call is TRBV29-1, the J call TRBJ2-1, with TRBD2 matching 7 bases. This CDR3 is built from 13 residues. V was clipped by 7 bases and J by 4 bases; unmatched bases: 7. Germline V gene data show CDR1 as SQVTM and CDR2 as ANQGSEA.

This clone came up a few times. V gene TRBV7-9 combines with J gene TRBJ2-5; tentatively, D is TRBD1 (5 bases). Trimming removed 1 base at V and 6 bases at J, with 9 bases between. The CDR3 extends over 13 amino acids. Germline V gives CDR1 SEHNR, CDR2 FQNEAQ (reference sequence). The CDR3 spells CASSLDQGQTQYF. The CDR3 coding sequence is TGTGCCAGCAGCTTAGATCAGGGCCAGACCCAGTACTTC.

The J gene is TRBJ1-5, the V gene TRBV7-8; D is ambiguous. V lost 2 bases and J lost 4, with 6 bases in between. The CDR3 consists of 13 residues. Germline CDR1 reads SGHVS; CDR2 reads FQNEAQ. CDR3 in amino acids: CASSLSRNQPQHF. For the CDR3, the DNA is TGTGCCAGCAGCTTATCCCGGAATCAGCCCCAGCATTTT. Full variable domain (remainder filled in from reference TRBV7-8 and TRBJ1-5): GAGVSQSPRYKVAKRGQDVALRCDPISGHVSLFWYQQALGQGPEFLTYFQNEAQLDKSGLPSDRFFAERPEGSVSTLKIQRTQQEDSAVYLCASSLSRNQPQHFGDGTRLSIL.

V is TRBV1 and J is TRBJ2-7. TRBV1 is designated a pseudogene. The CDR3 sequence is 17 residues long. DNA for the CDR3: TGCACCAGCAGCCAAGATCTTAGGTGGAAATTGGCCCACGAGCAGTACTTC. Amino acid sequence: CTSSQDLRWKLAHEQYF.

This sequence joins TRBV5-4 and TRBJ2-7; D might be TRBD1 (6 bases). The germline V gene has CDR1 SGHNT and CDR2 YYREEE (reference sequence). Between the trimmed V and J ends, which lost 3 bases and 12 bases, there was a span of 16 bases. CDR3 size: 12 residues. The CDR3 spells CASSYLQGLLYF. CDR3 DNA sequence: TGTGCCAGCAGCTACCTACAGGGCCTCCTGTACTTC. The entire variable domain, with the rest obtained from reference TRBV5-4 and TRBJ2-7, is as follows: ETGVTQSPTHLIKTRGQQVTLRCSSQSGHNTVSWYQQALGQGPQFIFQYYREEENGRGNFPPRFSGLQFPNYSSELNVNALELDDSALYLCASSYLQGLLYFGPGTRLTVT.

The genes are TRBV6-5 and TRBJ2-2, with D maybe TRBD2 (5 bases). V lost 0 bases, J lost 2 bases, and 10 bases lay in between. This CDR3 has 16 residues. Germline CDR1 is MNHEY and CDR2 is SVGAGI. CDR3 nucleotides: TGTGCCAGCAGTTACTCGACTACCTTTAACACCGGGGAGCTGTTTTTT. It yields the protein CASSYSTTFNTGELFF.

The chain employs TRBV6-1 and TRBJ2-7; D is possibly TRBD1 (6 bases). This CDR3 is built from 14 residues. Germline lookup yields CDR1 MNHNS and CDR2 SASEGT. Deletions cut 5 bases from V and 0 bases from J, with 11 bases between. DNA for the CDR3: TGTGCCAGCAGTAGGACAGTAAGCTCCTACGAGCAGTACTTC. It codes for CASSRTVSSYEQYF.

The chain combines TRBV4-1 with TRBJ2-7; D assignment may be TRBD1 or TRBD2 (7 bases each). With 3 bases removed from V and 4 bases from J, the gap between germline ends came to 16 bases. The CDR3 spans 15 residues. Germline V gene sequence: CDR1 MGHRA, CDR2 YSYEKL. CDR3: CASSHRWEGAYEQYF. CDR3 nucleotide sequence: TGCGCCAGCAGCCACCGGTGGGAGGGGGCATACGAGCAGTACTTC.

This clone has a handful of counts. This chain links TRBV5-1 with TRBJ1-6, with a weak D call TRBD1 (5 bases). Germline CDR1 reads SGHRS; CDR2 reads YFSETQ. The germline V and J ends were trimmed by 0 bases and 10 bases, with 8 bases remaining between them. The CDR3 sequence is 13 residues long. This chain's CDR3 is CASSLAGYSPLHF. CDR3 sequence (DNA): TGCGCCAGCAGCTTGGCAGGGTACTCACCCCTCCACTTT. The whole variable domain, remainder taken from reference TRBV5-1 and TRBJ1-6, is KAGVTQTPRYLIKTRGQQVTLSCSPISGHRSVSWYQQTPGQGLQFLFEYFSETQRNKGNFPGRFSGRQFSNSRSEMNVSTLELGDSALYLCASSLAGYSPLHFGNGTRLTVT.